These T cell receptor beta chains were read from a single sample in a study of cytomegalovirus exposure and HLA in healthy donors. TCRdb keeps only in-frame clones here, not all; method: immunoSEQ multiplex PCR. The sample contains about 64,000 clones, 65% to 90% of which appear only once. Sequencing used PBMCs. The receptors stem from a female donor in good health and CMV-seronegative. Each CDR3 is given with its conserved first and last residue. The order of the fields is V gene, J gene, clone size, D gene, CDR3 DNA, CDR3 protein. D genes are given only for firm matches. Size tells how often a clone was seen (once, few, many) or the class of an expanded clone, and some rows leave it out.

TRBV9,TRBJ1-1,-,TRBD1,TGTGCCAGCAGCCCCCAGGGGGCTATTGAAGCTTTCTTT,CASSPQGAIEAFF
TRBV11-2,TRBJ2-7,-,-,TGTGCCAGCAGCTTACAACTAGCAGCTTACGAGCAGTACTTC,CASSLQLAAYEQYF
TRBV7-9,TRBJ2-3,-,TRBD1,TGTGCCAGCAGCTCTAGACGGGACAGGGGGAGCACAGATACGCAGTATTTT,CASSSRRDRGSTDTQYF
TRBV2,TRBJ1-4,-,-,TGTGCCAGCAAAAAAGGGCAGGGTGATAGGGAAAAACTGTTTTTT,CASKKGQGDREKLFF
TRBV6-1,TRBJ2-7,-,TRBD1,TGTGCCAGCAGTGAAACCGAGACAGGGGGGAGCGAGCAGTACTTC,CASSETETGGSEQYF
TRBV18,TRBJ1-3,-,-,TGTGCCAGCTCACCAATTGACAGCTCTGGAAACACCATATATTTT,CASSPIDSSGNTIYF
TRBV28,TRBJ1-1,-,TRBD1,TGTGCCAGTCTTCGACAGGGGGCGACCGCCCGAGCTTTCTTT,CASLRQGATARAFF
TRBV27,TRBJ2-1,-,-,TGTGCCAGCAGTTCACATCTTTTCTACCCGGGGGATGAGCAGTTCTTC,CASSSHLFYPGDEQFF
TRBV2,TRBJ1-4,-,TRBD1,TGTGCCAGCCGCAGGGGGGAAGATGAAAAACTGTTTTTT,CASRRGEDEKLFF
TRBV6-1,TRBJ1-5,-,-,TGTGCCAGCAGCCTGTCAGGGGCCAATCAGCCCCAGCATTTT,CASSLSGANQPQHF
TRBV16,TRBJ1-1,-,TRBD1,TGTGCCAGCAGCCAATCCGGGACAGGGAACACTGAAGCTTTCTTT,CASSQSGTGNTEAFF
TRBV28,TRBJ2-7,-,TRBD2,TGTGCCAGCAGTCCCCCAGCTAGCGGCCAGTACGAGCAGTACTTC,CASSPPASGQYEQYF
TRBV7-2,TRBJ1-5,-,-,TGTGCCAGCAGCTTGACAGATCAGCCCCAGCATTTT,CASSLTDQPQHF
TRBV30,TRBJ1-3,-,-,TGTGCCTGGGGTACTGGCCGCGGGGACACCATATATTTT,CAWGTGRGDTIYF
TRBV5-1,TRBJ2-1,-,TRBD2,TGCGCCAGCAGCTTGACTAGCGGAAGCTCCTACAATGAGCAGTTCTTC,CASSLTSGSSYNEQFF
TRBV4-2,TRBJ2-6,-,-,TGTGCCAGCAGCCAAGGTAACTCTGGGGCCAACGTCCTGACTTTC,CASSQGNSGANVLTF
TRBV4-3,TRBJ1-2,-,-,TGCGCCAGCAGCCAAGATGGTCGGGACTATGGCTACACCTTC,CASSQDGRDYGYTF
TRBV4-2,TRBJ1-1,-,-,TGTGCCAGCAGCCCGCCAAGGGGGAACGCTGAAGCTTTCTTT,CASSPPRGNAEAFF
TRBV7-6,TRBJ2-7,-,TRBD2,TGTGCCAGCAGCCCCCCCCCTGAATTGGCGGGGGGGCCGGGTGCGTCCTACGAGCAGTACTTC,CASSPPPELAGGPGASYEQYF
TRBV18,TRBJ1-2,-,-,TGTGCCAGCTCTTCCCCCGGCAGGATTCCTGGCTACACCTTC,CASSSPGRIPGYTF
TRBV7-3,TRBJ2-1,-,-,TGTGCCAGCAGCGGTTCGGGTCGCGAGCAGTTCTTC,CASSGSGREQFF
TRBV6-5,TRBJ1-2,-,TRBD1,TGTGCCAGCAGCGACAGGCAGGGGGCCGTCCGCGGCTACACCTTC,CASSDRQGAVRGYTF
TRBV7-2,TRBJ1-1,-,-,TGTGCCAGCAGCTCCAGGGGCGTTGACACTGAAGCTTTCTTT,CASSSRGVDTEAFF
TRBV27,TRBJ2-2,-,-,TGTGCCAGCAGTTATGGAGTGGACACCGGGGAGCTGTTTTTT,CASSYGVDTGELFF
TRBV7-2,TRBJ2-7,-,TRBD2,TGTGCAAGCCGCTCCCCCGGGACTAATCAAGAGCAGTACTTC,CASRSPGTNQEQYF
TRBV4-1,TRBJ2-1,once,TRBD2,TGCGCCAGCAGCCAAGATAGGAGCGGGGGGCCCCTCGGTGAGCAGTTCTTC,CASSQDRSGGPLGEQFF
TRBV4-2,TRBJ2-1,-,TRBD2,TGTGCCAGCAGCCAAGCTGGGACTAGCGGACGGAATGAGCAGTTCTTC,CASSQAGTSGRNEQFF
TRBV19,TRBJ2-5,-,TRBD2,TGTGCCAGCAGAAACAGCGGGAGGGCCGGATTTCTGAGCGAGACCCAGTACTTC,CASRNSGRAGFLSETQYF
TRBV7-8,TRBJ1-2,once,TRBD1,TGTGCCAGCAGCTTTCGGGACAGGGGCGATGCTTACTCTGGCTACACCTTC,CASSFRDRGDAYSGYTF
TRBV7-6,TRBJ2-2,-,TRBD1,TGTGCCAGCAGCCGAGACAGGGTCGGCGGGGAGCTGTTTTTT,CASSRDRVGGELFF
TRBV4-3,TRBJ2-7,few,TRBD2,TGCGCCAGCAGCCCAAGACTAGCGGGGGCCTACGAGCAGTACTTC,CASSPRLAGAYEQYF
TRBV10-3,TRBJ2-4,-,TRBD2,TGTGCCATCAGTGAGGCCAGGGGACTAGCGGAAAACATTCAGTACTTC,CAISEARGLAENIQYF
TRBV7-2,TRBJ1-5,few,-,TGTGCCACCGGACAATATAGCAATCAGCCCCAGCATTTT,CATGQYSNQPQHF
TRBV7-7,TRBJ1-2,few,TRBD1,TGTGCTAGCAGACACCGGGACAGGGGCTATGGCTACACCTTC,CASRHRDRGYGYTF
TRBV5-6,TRBJ1-4,once,-,TGTGCCAGCATCATGGGAGTTTCTAATGATGAAAAACTGTTTTTT,CASIMGVSNDEKLFF
TRBV4-2,TRBJ2-7,-,TRBD2,TGTGCCAGCAGCCAAGACGGGCTAGCGGGAGTAGGGCAGTACTTC,CASSQDGLAGVGQYF
TRBV28,TRBJ2-1,-,-,TGTGCCAGCAGTTTAGAGTCACGGGTCAATGAGCAGTTCTTC,CASSLESRVNEQFF
TRBV9,TRBJ2-2,once,TRBD1,TGTGCCAGCAGCGCCCTAACAGGACAGGGGCAAGGGAGGACCGGGGAGCTGCTTTTT,CASSALTGQGQGRTGELLF
TRBV15,TRBJ2-6,-,-,TGTGCCACCAGCAGACCGGGGTTCATGGGGGCCAACGGCCTGACTTTC,CATSRPGFMGANGLTF
TRBV29-1,TRBJ2-3,-,-,TGCAGCGTTACAGAGAGCACAGATACGCAGTATTTT,CSVTESTDTQYF